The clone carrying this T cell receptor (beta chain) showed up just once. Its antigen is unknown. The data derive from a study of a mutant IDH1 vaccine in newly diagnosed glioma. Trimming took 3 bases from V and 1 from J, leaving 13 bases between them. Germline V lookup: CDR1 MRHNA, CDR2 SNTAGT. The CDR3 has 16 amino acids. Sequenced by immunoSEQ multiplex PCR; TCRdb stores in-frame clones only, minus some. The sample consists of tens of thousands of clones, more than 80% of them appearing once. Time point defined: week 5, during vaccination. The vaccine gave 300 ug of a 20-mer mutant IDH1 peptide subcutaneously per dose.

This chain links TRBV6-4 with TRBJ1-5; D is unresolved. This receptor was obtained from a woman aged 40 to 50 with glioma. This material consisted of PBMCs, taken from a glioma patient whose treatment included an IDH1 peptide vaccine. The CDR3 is CASSDFNDRSNQPQHF. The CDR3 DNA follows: TGTGCCAGCAGTGATTTTAACGACCGGAGCAATCAGCCCCAGCATTTT.